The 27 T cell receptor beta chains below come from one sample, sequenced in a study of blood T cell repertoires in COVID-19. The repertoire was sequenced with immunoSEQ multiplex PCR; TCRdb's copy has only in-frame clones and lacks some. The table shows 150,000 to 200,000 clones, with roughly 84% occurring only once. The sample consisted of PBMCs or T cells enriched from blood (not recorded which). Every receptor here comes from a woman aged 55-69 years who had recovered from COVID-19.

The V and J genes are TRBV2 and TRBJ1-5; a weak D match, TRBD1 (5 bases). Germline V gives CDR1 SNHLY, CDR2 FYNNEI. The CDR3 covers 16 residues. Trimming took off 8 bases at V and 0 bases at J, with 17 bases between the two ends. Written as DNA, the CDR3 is TGTGCCAGCGGCGGAGACAGCTCATATAGCAATCAGCCCCAGCATTTT. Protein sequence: CASGGDSSYSNQPQHF.

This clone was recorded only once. The CDR3 region is CASSLWGTGGDEAFF. CDR3 nucleotides: TGTGCCAGCAGCTTGTGGGGGACAGGGGGCGATGAAGCTTTCTTT. V is TRBV7-9 and J is TRBJ1-1; 12 nucleotides match TRBD1. J gave up 7 bases and V 3 bases, and 6 bases lay outside the gene matches. The CDR3 totals 15 residues. Germline V gene lookup returns CDR1 SEHNR and CDR2 FQNEAQ (reference sequence).

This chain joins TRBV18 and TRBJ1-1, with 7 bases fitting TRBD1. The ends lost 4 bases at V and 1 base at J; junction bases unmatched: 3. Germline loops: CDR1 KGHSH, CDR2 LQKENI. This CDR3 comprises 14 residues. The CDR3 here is CASSLTGPNTEAFF. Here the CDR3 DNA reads TGTGCCAGCTCACTGACAGGGCCGAACACTGAAGCTTTCTTT.

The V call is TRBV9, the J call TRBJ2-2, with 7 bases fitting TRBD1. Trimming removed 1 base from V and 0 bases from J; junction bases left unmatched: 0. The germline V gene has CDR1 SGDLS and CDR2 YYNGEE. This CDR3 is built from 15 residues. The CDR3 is CASSVTGANTGELFF. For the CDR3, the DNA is TGTGCCAGCAGCGTAACAGGGGCGAACACCGGGGAGCTGTTTTTT.

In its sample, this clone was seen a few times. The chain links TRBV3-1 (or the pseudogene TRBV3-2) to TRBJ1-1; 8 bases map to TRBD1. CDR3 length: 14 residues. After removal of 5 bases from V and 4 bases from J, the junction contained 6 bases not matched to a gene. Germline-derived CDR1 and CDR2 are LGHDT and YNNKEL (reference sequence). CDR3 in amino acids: CASSSRTGLTEAFF. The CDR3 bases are TGTGCCAGCAGCTCCCGGACAGGGCTCACTGAAGCTTTCTTT.

The CDR3: CASSQAGTSGGEQFF. The CDR3 DNA is TGTGCCAGCAGCCAGGCCGGGACTAGCGGGGGTGAGCAGTTCTTC. The rearrangement links TRBV3-1 (or the pseudogene TRBV3-2) to TRBJ2-1; 14 bases map to TRBD2. V lost 3 bases and J lost 9; bases outside the gene matches: 4. Per the germline V gene, CDR1 is LGHDT and CDR2 is YNNKEL (reference sequence). The CDR3 length is 15 residues.

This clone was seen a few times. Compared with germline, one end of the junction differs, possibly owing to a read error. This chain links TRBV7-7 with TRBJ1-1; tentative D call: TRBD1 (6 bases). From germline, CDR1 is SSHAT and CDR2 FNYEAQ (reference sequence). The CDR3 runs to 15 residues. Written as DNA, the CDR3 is TGTGCTAGCATTCCCACTTACAAAGGGGGTCCCAAAGCTTTCTTT. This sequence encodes CASIPTYKGGPKAFF.

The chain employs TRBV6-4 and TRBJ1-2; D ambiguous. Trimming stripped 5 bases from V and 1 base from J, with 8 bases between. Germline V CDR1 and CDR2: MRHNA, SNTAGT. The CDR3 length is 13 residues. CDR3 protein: CASSSGNNYGYTF. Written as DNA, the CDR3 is TGTGCCAGCAGTTCCGGGAATAACTATGGCTACACCTTC.

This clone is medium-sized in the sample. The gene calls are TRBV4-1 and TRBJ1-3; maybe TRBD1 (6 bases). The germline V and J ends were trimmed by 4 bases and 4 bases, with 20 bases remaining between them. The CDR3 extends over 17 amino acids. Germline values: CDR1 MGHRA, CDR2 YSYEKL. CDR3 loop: CASSPHSGGGTGNTIYF. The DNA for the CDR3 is TGCGCCAGCAGCCCCCACTCAGGCGGGGGGACAGGAAACACCATATATTTT.

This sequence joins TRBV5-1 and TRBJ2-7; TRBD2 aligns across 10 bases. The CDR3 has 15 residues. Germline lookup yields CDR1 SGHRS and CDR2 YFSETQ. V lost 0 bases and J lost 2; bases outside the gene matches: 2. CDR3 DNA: TGCGCCAGCAGCTTGGCTAGCGGGAGTGCCTACGAGCAGTACTTC. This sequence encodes CASSLASGSAYEQYF. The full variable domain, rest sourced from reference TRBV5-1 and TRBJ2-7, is KAGVTQTPRYLIKTRGQQVTLSCSPISGHRSVSWYQQTPGQGLQFLFEYFSETQRNKGNFPGRFSGRQFSNSRSEMNVSTLELGDSALYLCASSLASGSAYEQYFGPGTRLTVT.

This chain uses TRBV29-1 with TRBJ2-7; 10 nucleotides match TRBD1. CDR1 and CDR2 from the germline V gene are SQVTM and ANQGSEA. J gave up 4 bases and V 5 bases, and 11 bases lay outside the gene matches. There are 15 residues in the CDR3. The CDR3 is CSVKDAGQGKYEQYF. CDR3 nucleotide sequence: TGCAGCGTTAAGGACGCGGGACAGGGGAAGTACGAGCAGTACTTC.

This CDR3 reads CASSPSGTDYGYTF. In DNA form, the CDR3 reads TGTGCCAGCTCACCATCCGGGACAGACTATGGCTACACCTTC. The chain combines TRBV18 with TRBJ1-2; 7 bases map to TRBD1. Germline lookup yields CDR1 KGHSH and CDR2 LQKENI. The trim removed 2 bases at V and 3 bases at J, leaving 3 bases unmatched. This CDR3 comprises 14 residues.

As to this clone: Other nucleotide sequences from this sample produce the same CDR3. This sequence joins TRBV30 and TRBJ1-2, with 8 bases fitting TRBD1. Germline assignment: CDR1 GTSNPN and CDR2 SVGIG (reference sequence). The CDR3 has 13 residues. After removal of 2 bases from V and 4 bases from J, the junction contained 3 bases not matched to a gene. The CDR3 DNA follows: TGTGCCTGGAGTAGGGACAGGCCCTATGGCTACACCTTC. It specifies CAWSRDRPYGYTF.

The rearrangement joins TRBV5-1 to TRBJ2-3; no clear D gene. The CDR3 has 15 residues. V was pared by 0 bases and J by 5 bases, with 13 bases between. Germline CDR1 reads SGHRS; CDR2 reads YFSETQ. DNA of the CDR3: TGCGCCAGCAGCTTGGCCTCGCCTAGTAGAGATACGCAGTATTTT. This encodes CASSLASPSRDTQYF.

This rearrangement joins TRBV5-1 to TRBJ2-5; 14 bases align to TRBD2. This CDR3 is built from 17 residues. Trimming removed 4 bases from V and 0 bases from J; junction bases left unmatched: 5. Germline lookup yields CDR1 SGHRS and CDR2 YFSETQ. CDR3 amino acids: CASSPGTSGGYQETQYF. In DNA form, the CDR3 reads TGCGCCAGCAGCCCAGGGACTAGCGGGGGTTACCAAGAGACCCAGTACTTC.

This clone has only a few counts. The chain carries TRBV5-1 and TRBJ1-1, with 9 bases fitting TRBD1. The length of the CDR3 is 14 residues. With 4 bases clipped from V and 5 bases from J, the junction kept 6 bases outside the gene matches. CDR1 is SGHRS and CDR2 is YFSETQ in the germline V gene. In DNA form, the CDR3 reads TGCGCCAGCAGCACCGACAGGGGGGTAACTGAAGCTTTCTTT. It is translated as CASSTDRGVTEAFF.

The CDR3 spells CASSPTASGDSTDTQYF. CDR3 DNA: TGTGCCAGCAGCCCTACCGCTAGCGGCGATAGCACAGATACGCAGTATTTT. The rearrangement uses TRBV4-2 and TRBJ2-3, with 7 bases identical to TRBD2. V gave up 4 bases and J gave up 0 bases; unmatched junction bases: 10. The CDR3 is 17 amino acids. Germline CDR1 is LGHNA and CDR2 is YNFKEQ.

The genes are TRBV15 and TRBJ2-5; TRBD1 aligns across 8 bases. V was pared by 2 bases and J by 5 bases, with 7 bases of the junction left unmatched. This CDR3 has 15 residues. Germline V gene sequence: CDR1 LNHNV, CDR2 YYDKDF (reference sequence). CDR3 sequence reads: CATSRSGGAWETQYF. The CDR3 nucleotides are TGTGCCACCAGCAGATCAGGGGGCGCGTGGGAGACCCAGTACTTC.

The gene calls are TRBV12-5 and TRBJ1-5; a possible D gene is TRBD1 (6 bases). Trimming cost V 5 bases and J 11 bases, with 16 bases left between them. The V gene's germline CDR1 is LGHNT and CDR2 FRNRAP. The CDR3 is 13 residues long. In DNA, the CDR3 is TGTGCTAGTGGTAAGGACAGTCAATCAGCCCAGCATTTT. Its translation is CASGKDSQSAQHF.

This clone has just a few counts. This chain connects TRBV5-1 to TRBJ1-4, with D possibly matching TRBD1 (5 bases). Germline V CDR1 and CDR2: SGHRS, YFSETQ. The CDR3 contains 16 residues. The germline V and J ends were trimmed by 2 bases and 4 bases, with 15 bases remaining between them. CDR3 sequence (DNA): TGCGCCAGCAGCTTTGGGGGGATTACTATTAATGAAAAACTGTTTTTT. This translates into CASSFGGITINEKLFF.

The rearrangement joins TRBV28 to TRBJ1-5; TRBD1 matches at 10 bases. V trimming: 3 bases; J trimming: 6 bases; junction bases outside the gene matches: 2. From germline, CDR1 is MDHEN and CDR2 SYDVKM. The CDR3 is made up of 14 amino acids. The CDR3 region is CASSLGDRGQPQHF. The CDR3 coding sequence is TGTGCCAGCAGTTTGGGGGACAGGGGTCAGCCCCAGCATTTT.

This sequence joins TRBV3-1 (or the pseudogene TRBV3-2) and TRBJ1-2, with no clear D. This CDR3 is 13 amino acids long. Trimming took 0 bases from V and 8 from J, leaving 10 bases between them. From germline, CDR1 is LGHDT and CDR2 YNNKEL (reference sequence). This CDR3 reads CASSQDAGLGYTF. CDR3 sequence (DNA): TGTGCCAGCAGCCAAGATGCGGGGTTGGGCTACACCTTC.

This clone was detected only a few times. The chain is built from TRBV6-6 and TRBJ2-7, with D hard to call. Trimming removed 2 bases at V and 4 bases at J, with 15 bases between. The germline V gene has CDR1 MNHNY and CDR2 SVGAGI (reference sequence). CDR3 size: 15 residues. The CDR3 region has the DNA TGTGCCAGCAGTTACCGACATAATACGCCTTACGAGCAGTACTTC. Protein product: CASSYRHNTPYEQYF.

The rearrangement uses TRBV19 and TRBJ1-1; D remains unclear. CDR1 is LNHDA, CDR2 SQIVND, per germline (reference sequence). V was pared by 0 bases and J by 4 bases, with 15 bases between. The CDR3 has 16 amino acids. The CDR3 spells CASSIDPGRRATEAFF. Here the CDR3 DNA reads TGTGCCAGTAGTATAGACCCCGGCAGGAGGGCCACTGAAGCTTTCTTT.

The CDR3 reads CASTELAGGNTGELFF. CDR3 coding DNA: TGCGCCAGCACCGAACTAGCGGGGGGTAACACCGGGGAGCTGTTTTTT. The V and J genes are TRBV5-1 and TRBJ2-2; TRBD2 agrees at 12 bases. Unmatched junction bases numbered 5, after V lost 6 bases and J lost 2 bases. This CDR3 spans 16 amino acids. Germline CDR1 SGHRS, CDR2 YFSETQ.

CDR3 in amino acids: CASSFAGLPYNEQFF. CDR3 sequence (DNA): TGTGCCAGCAGCTTCGCGGGACTCCCCTACAATGAGCAGTTCTTC. V usage is TRBV11-3 and J usage is TRBJ2-1; perhaps TRBD2 as D (6 bases). V was pared by 3 bases and J by 2 bases, with 11 bases between. The germline gives CDR1 SGHNT, CDR2 YENEEA. This CDR3 has 15 amino acids.

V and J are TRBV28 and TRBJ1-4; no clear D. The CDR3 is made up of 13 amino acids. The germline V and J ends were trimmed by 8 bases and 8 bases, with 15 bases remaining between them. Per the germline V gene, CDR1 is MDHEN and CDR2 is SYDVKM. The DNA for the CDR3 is TGTGCCAGCGAGGGTCGGGGTGGGGAAAAACTGTTTTTT. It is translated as CASEGRGGEKLFF.